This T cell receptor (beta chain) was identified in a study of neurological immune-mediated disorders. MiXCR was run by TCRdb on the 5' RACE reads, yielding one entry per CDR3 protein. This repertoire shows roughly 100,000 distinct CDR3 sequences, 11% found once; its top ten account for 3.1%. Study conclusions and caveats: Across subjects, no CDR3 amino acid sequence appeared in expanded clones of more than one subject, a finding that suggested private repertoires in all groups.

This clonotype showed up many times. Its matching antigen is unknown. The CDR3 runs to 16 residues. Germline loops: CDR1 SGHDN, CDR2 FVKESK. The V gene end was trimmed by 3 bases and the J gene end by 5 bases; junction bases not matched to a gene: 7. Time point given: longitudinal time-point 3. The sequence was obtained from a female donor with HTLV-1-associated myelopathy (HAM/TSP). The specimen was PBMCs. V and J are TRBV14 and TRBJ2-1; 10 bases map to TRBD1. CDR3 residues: CASSQLTGTGDNEQFF. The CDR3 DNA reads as TGTGCCAGCAGCCAGTTAACCGGGACAGGGGACAATGAGCAGTTCTTC.